The 25 T cell receptor beta chains reported below all come from one sample, sequenced in a study of control samples from healthy donors and cancer patients. Data came from immunoSEQ multiplex PCR; TCRdb stores just in-frame clones and leaves some out. The repertoire holds tens of thousands of clones, with 89% as singletons. Sequenced: PBMCs. The receptors were sampled from a man aged 55 to 70 with colorectal cancer.

The CDR3 DNA follows: TGCGCCAGCAGCCACCAGACAGGGAGCTACAATGAGCAGTTCTTC. Its protein product is CASSHQTGSYNEQFF. The chain uses TRBV5-1 and TRBJ2-1, with 7 bases fitting TRBD1. With 4 bases clipped from V and 3 bases from J, the junction kept 7 bases outside the gene matches. There are 15 residues in the CDR3. From germline, CDR1 is SGHRS and CDR2 YFSETQ.

V is TRBV15 and J is TRBJ1-4; D perhaps matches TRBD1 (6 bases). CDR1 and CDR2 (germline): LNHNV, YYDKDF (reference sequence). The germline V and J ends were trimmed by 4 bases and 3 bases, with 15 bases remaining between them. There are 16 residues in the CDR3. In nucleotides, the CDR3 is TGTGCCACCAGCACTCGACAGGTCGCGGCTAATGAAAAACTGTTTTTT. Translating gives CATSTRQVAANEKLFF.

The CDR3 spells CSVRGSNQPQHF. The CDR3 DNA is TGCAGCGTTCGGGGTTCGAATCAGCCCCAGCATTTT. J is TRBJ1-5 and V is TRBV29-1; D not certain. CDR1 is SQVTM and CDR2 is ANQGSEA in the germline V gene. This CDR3 is 12 amino acids long. V dropped 5 bases and J dropped 4 bases, with 9 bases sitting between them.

Within the sample, this clone is medium-sized (0.01 to 0.1%). The genes are TRBV14 and TRBJ1-1; D might be TRBD1 (6 bases). CDR1 is SGHDN, CDR2 FVKESK, per germline. V was cut by 3 bases and J by 11 bases, with 19 bases left in between. The CDR3 has 14 residues. The CDR3 sequence: CASSHMGPERGAFF. The CDR3 region has the DNA TGTGCCAGCAGCCATATGGGGCCGGAGAGGGGGGCTTTCTTT.

This clone was counted a single time. The chain links TRBV4-1 to TRBJ2-7; D is perhaps TRBD1 or TRBD2 (7 bases each). Germline-derived CDR1 and CDR2 are MGHRA and YSYEKL. The CDR3 has 16 residues. V was pared by 4 bases and J by 4 bases, with 20 bases between. The CDR3 DNA reads as TGCGCCAGCAGCCCCTACCCCAGGGGGGGGCGGTACGAGCAGTACTTC. Amino acids: CASSPYPRGGRYEQYF.

The rearrangement uses TRBV7-6 and TRBJ2-2, with D unclear. In germline, CDR1 is SGHVS, CDR2 FNYEAQ. The length of the CDR3 is 15 residues. V lost 1 base to trimming and J lost 0 bases, with 6 bases between them. The CDR3 sequence is CASSLGSSNTGELFF. CDR3 coding DNA: TGTGCCAGCAGCTTAGGGTCCTCGAACACCGGGGAGCTGTTTTTT.

The rearrangement links TRBV10-3 to TRBJ1-5, with D possibly matching TRBD1 (6 bases). Germline CDR1 is ENHRY and CDR2 is SYGVKD. The CDR3 is made up of 15 amino acids. V lost 0 bases, J lost 7 bases, and 13 bases lay in between. CDR3 in amino acids: CAISESWGREQPQHF. For the CDR3, the DNA is TGTGCCATCAGTGAGTCGTGGGGGCGAGAACAGCCCCAGCATTTT.

The chain combines TRBV24-1 with TRBJ2-7; TRBD1 might be the D (6 bases). V was pared by 5 bases and J by 2 bases, with 15 bases between. CDR3 length: 15 amino acids. CDR1 is KGHDR and CDR2 is SFDVKD in the germline V gene. The CDR3 sequence is CATSVPLDSPYEQYF. The DNA of the CDR3 is TGTGCCACCAGTGTCCCGTTGGACAGCCCCTACGAGCAGTACTTC.

The V and J genes are TRBV28 and TRBJ1-5; 7 nucleotides line up with TRBD1. This CDR3 region has 15 residues. Germline CDR1 is MDHEN and CDR2 is SYDVKM. J gave up 3 bases and V 6 bases, and 8 bases lay outside the gene matches. The CDR3 protein is CASRTTGTDNQPQHF. In DNA form, the CDR3 reads TGTGCCAGCAGGACCACCGGGACAGACAATCAGCCCCAGCATTTT.

V is TRBV9 and J is TRBJ2-7; perhaps TRBD2 as D (7 bases). The germline V gene has CDR1 SGDLS and CDR2 YYNGEE. The CDR3 consists of 15 residues. V lost 0 bases and J lost 3, with 13 bases in between. The CDR3: CASSVGGGRNYEQYF. The DNA of the CDR3 is TGTGCCAGCAGCGTAGGCGGGGGCAGGAACTACGAGCAGTACTTC.

The chain uses TRBV5-5 and TRBJ2-1; TRBD2 matches at 7 bases. CDR1 SGHKS and CDR2 YYEKEE come from the germline V gene (reference sequence). V was clipped by 3 bases and J by 0 bases; unmatched bases: 9. The CDR3 length is 17 residues. The CDR3 DNA follows: TGTGCCAGCAGCTGGGGAGGGGCCCCGAGCTCCTACAATGAGCAGTTCTTC. Protein product: CASSWGGAPSSYNEQFF. Together with reference TRBV5-5 and TRBJ2-1, the CDR3 gives the full variable domain: DAGVTQSPTHLIKTRGQQVTLRCSPISGHKSVSWYQQVLGQGPQFIFQYYEKEERGRGNFPDRFSARQFPNYSSELNVNALLLGDSALYLCASSWGGAPSSYNEQFFGPGTRLTVL.

The chain combines TRBV28 with TRBJ2-3, with 10 bases fitting TRBD2. From germline, CDR1 is MDHEN and CDR2 SYDVKM. The CDR3 runs 13 residues. Trimming cost V 10 bases and J 5 bases; bases outside gene matches: 6. The CDR3 is CATERGGEDTQYF. CDR3 DNA sequence: TGTGCCACCGAGCGGGGGGGCGAAGATACGCAGTATTTT.

This rearrangement joins TRBV7-9 to TRBJ1-1, with 12 bases identical to TRBD1. The CDR3 spans 16 residues. CDR1 SEHNR and CDR2 FQNEAQ come from the germline V gene (reference sequence). Losses at the gene ends were 2 bases for V and 1 base for J; bases not matched to a gene: 2. DNA of the CDR3: TGTGCCAGCAGCTTACGGGACAGGGGGCGGAACACTGAAGCTTTCTTT. Residues: CASSLRDRGRNTEAFF.

This clone appeared a few times. J is TRBJ2-5 and V is TRBV19; D is possibly TRBD2 (6 bases). Germline values: CDR1 LNHDA, CDR2 SQIVND (reference sequence). The CDR3 totals 13 residues. V was pared by 7 bases and J by 5 bases, with 14 bases between. CDR3 loop: CASTPAGLETQYF. The CDR3 nucleotides read TGTGCCAGTACCCCGGCGGGGTTGGAGACCCAGTACTTC.

The CDR3 loop reads CASIPRAGGPGTDTQYF. The CDR3 DNA reads TGTGCCAGTATCCCAAGGGCGGGGGGGCCAGGAACAGATACGCAGTATTTT. This chain joins TRBV19 and TRBJ2-3, with 9 bases fitting TRBD2. The germline V gene has CDR1 LNHDA and CDR2 SQIVND (reference sequence). The CDR3 spans 17 residues. J gave up 3 bases and V 7 bases, and 14 bases lay outside the gene matches.

This clone was seen only once. This sequence joins TRBV7-8 and TRBJ2-3; D possibly corresponds to TRBD2 (6 bases). Trimming removed 1 base from V and 6 bases from J, with 11 bases in between. Germline values: CDR1 SGHVS, CDR2 FQNEAQ. This CDR3 is built from 14 residues. Here the CDR3 reads CASSLGRRADTQYF. CDR3 DNA sequence: TGTGCCAGCAGCTTAGGGAGGAGGGCGGATACGCAGTATTTT.

The chain uses TRBV24-1 and TRBJ2-5, with 7 positions matching TRBD2. CDR1 and CDR2 (germline): KGHDR, SFDVKD. The CDR3 runs to 17 residues. Losses at the gene ends were 12 bases for V and 1 base for J; bases not matched to a gene: 19. The DNA of the CDR3 is TGTGCCCCCCCGGGAGGAAGACAGCCGAATTTCCAAGAGACCCAGTACTTC. Translating it yields CAPPGGRQPNFQETQYF.

The chain employs TRBV5-6 and TRBJ1-1, with unresolved D. Per the germline V gene, CDR1 is SGHDT and CDR2 is YYEEEE. The CDR3 length is 12 residues. The V gene lost 0 bases and the J gene lost 8 bases, with 8 bases spanning the gap. The chain's CDR3 is CASSLASGEAFF. The CDR3 DNA reads TGTGCCAGCAGCTTGGCCTCGGGAGAAGCTTTCTTT.

The chain joins TRBV4-1 to TRBJ1-2; no clear D gene. CDR1 and CDR2 (germline): MGHRA, YSYEKL. CDR3 length: 15 amino acids. V lost 4 bases to trimming and J lost 3 bases, with 15 bases between them. CDR3 region: CASSPLTQSYYGYTF. Written as DNA, the CDR3 is TGCGCCAGCAGCCCCTTAACACAAAGTTACTATGGCTACACCTTC.

This chain joins TRBV19 and TRBJ2-6; D is uncertain. The germline CDR1 and CDR2 sequences are LNHDA and SQIVND (reference sequence). With 3 bases removed from V and 1 base from J, the gap between germline ends came to 10 bases. This CDR3 spans 16 amino acids. CDR3 loop: CASSIWARSGANVLTF. In DNA, the CDR3 is TGTGCCAGTAGTATCTGGGCCAGATCTGGGGCCAACGTCCTGACTTTC. Complete variable domain (other parts from reference TRBV19 and TRBJ2-6): DGGITQSPKYLFRKEGQNVTLSCEQNLNHDAMYWYRQDPGQGLRLIYYSQIVNDFQKGDIAEGYSVSREKKESFPLTVTSAQKNPTAFYLCASSIWARSGANVLTFGAGSRLTVL.

J is TRBJ2-3 and V is TRBV5-1, with a tentative D call TRBD2 (7 bases). Germline CDR1 SGHRS, CDR2 YFSETQ. Between the trimmed V and J ends, which lost 4 bases and 3 bases, there was a span of 21 bases. The CDR3 runs 17 residues. CDR3: CASSLATGGPRTDTQYF. The CDR3 DNA reads as TGCGCCAGCAGCCTGGCGACCGGGGGGCCGAGGACAGATACGCAGTATTTT.

The count of this clone is one. The chain carries TRBV9 and TRBJ2-7; D ambiguous. From germline, CDR1 is SGDLS and CDR2 YYNGEE. V lost 0 bases and J lost 5, with 9 bases in between. CDR3 size: 13 residues. For the CDR3, the DNA is TGTGCCAGCAGCGTAGGACTTCTAAACGAGCAGTACTTC. This codes for CASSVGLLNEQYF.

The CDR3 nucleotides are TGTGCCAGCAGCCCGGGGGGGCTCCTTGAAGCTTTCTTT. This encodes CASSPGGLLEAFF. V and J are TRBV27 and TRBJ1-1, with D perhaps TRBD1 (6 bases). CDR1 is MNHEY, CDR2 SMNVEV, per germline (reference sequence). The V gene lost 6 bases and the J gene lost 7 bases, with 15 bases spanning the gap. The CDR3 runs to 13 residues.

This rearrangement joins TRBV4-1 to TRBJ1-5; D is possibly TRBD1 (5 bases). Trimming took 0 bases from V and 4 from J, leaving 13 bases between them. The CDR3 has 16 residues. The V gene's germline CDR1 is MGHRA and CDR2 YSYEKL. CDR3 nucleotides: TGCGCCAGCAGCCAAGAGTGGGGACGGCCTAATCAGCCCCAGCATTTT. Its protein is CASSQEWGRPNQPQHF.

Here the CDR3 reads CASSGRDTENIQYF. CDR3 DNA: TGTGCCAGCAGCGGCCGGGACACTGAAAACATTCAGTACTTC. This chain links TRBV7-9 with TRBJ2-4; D is possibly TRBD1 (6 bases). Germline CDR1 reads SEHNR; CDR2 reads FQNEAQ (reference sequence). The CDR3 sequence is 14 residues long. The ends were cut back, 5 bases at V and 5 bases at J, with 13 bases in the middle.